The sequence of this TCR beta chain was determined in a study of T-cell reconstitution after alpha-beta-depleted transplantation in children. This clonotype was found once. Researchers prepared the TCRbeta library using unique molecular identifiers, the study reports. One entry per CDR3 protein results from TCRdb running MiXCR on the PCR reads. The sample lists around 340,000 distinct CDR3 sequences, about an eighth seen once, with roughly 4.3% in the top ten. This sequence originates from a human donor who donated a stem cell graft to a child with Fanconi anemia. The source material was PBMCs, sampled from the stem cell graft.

The CDR3 nucleotides read TGTGCCAGCAGCAAGCGGGGGGGGTCAGATACGCAGTATTTT. This sequence encodes CASSKRGGSDTQYF. This rearrangement joins TRBV7-2 to TRBJ2-3, with TRBD2 identical over 10 bases. This CDR3 comprises 14 residues. Germline CDR1 reads SGHTA; CDR2 reads FQGNSA. J was trimmed by 4 bases and V by 5 bases; bases with no gene match: 3.